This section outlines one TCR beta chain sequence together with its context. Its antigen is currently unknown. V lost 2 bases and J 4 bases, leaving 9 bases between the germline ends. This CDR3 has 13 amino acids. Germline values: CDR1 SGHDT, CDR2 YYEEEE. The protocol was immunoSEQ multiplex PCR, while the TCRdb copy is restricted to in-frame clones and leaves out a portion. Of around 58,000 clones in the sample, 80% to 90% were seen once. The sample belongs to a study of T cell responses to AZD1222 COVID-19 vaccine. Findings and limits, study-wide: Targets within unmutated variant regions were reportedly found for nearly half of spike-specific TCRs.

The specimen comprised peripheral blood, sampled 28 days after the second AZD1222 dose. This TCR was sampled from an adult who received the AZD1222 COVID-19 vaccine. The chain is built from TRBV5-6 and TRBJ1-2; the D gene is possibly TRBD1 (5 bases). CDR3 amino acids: CASSLPGPYGYTF. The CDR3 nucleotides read TGTGCCAGCAGCTTACCAGGGCCCTATGGCTACACCTTC.